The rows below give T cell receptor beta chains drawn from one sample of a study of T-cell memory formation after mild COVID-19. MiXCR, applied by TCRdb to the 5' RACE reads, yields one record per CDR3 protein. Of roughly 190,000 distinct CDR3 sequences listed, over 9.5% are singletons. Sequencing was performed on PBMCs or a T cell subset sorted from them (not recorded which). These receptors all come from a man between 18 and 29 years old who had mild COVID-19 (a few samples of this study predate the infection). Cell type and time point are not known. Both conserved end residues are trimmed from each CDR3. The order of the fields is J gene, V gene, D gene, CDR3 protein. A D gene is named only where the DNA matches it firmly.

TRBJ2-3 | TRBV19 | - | ASRRREEDTQY
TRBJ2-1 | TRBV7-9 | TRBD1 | ASSQGTVNNEQF
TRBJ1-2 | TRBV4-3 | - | ASSQDSIRGDGYT
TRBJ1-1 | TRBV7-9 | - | ASSLILTWDITNTEAF
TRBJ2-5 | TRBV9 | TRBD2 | ASSVGTSGTETQY
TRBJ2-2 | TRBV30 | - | AWTQGANTGELF
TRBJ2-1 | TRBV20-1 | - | SASSFQEQF
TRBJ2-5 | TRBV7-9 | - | ASSSQGRQETQY
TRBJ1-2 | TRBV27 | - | ASSLFGGEKYT
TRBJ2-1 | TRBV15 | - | ATSRDNQGLEQF
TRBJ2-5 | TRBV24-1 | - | ATSDSVRGGQETQY
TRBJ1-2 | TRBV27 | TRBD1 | ASSLFSGGFNYGYT
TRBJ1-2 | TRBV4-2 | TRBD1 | ASSQEGQGNYGYT
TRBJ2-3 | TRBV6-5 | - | ASRELSGRGPDTQY
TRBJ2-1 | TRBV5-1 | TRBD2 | ASTPGLAGFSSYNEQF
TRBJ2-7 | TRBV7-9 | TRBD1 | ASVQGDRGLLGEQY
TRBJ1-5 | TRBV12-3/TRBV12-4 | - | ASSSTASNQPQH
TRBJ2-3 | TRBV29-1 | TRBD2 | SVDYGGDTQY
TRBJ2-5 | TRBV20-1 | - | SATPWGDGETQY
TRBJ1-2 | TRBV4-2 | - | ASSPGQASAYGYT
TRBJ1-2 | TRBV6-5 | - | ASSFGDTYGYT
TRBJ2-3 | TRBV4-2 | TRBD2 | ASSRTSGGAITDTQY
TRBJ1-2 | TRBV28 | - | ASSLAHGKGYGYT
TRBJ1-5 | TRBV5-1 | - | ARSRGTSELAPTGQPQH
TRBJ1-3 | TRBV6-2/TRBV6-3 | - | ASSYTGGNTIY
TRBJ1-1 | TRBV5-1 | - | ASSLALSGTNTEAF
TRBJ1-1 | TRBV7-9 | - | ASSLARVGRGNTEAF
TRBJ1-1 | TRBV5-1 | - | ASSLGSMNTEAF
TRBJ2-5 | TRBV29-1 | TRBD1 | SVEVHRGETQY
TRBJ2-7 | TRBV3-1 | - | ASSQGEGSYEQY
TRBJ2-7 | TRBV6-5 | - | ASRQWGEQY
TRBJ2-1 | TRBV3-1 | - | ASSPGRVRHREQF
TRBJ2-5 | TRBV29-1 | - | SVEMARRRETQY
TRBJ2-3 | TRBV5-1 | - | ASRDFGTQY
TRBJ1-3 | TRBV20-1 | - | SARDQTGGNTIY
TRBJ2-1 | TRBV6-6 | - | ASSYGGFQGWDEQF
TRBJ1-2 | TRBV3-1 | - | ASSQNYGYT
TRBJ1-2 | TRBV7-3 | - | ASSLGSLGAGYT
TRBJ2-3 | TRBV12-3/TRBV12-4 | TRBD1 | ASSRQGPDTQY
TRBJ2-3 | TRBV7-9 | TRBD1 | ASTLDRGGTDTQY
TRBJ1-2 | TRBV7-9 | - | ASSTFGAYGYT
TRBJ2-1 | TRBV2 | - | ASSETASRQF
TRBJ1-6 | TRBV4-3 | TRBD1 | ASSQGLKGTGGSPLH
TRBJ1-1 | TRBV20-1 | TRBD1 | SARARIGRSTGGWTEAF
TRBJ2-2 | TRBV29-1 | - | SAVVGAYTGELF
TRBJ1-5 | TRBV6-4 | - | ASSDTGDQPQH
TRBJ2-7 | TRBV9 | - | ASSVVITAPPYEQY
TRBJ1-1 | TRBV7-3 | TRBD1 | ASSPGGKNTEAF
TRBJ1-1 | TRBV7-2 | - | ASSSWAANTEAF
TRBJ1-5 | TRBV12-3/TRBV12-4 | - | ASSFRDPIWAQH
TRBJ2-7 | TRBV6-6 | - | ASRTGPYEQY
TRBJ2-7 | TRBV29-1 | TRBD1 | SAGGTGFYEQY
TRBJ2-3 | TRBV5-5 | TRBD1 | ASSLRAGTGSTDTQY
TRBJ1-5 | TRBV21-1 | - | ASSKEQGPPSNQPQH
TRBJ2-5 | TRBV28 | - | ASSLQDRKTQY
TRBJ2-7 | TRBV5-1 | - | ASSPAGASNEQY
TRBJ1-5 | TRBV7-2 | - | ASSQRGDSNQPQH
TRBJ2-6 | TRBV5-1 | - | ASSQEGSRANVLT
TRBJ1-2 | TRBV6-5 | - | ASSRGSRGYT
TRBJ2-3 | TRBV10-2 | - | ASRSDTQY